Below are 3 T cell receptor beta chains sequenced from a single sample in a study of OX40 agonist ivuxolimab in advanced cancers. The table came from immunoSEQ multiplex PCR; TCRdb's copy has only in-frame clones and leaves some out. The repertoire has about 79,000 clones, about 85% of them found once; the top ten carry less than 4.5%. The input for sequencing was CD4+ or CD8+ T cells sorted from blood, taken in a trial of the OX40 agonist ivuxolimab. The receptors stem from an adult with an advanced solid tumor such as melanoma, head and neck, liver or kidney cancer.

The chain uses TRBV19 and TRBJ1-5; 7 bases fit TRBD1. The CDR3 length is 15 residues. Trimming at V came to 3 bases and at J to 11 bases, leaving 13 bases not matched to a gene. CDR1 is LNHDA and CDR2 is SQIVND in the germline V gene (reference sequence). CDR3 DNA: TGTGCCAGTAGTATCAACATGGGACAGTCCATGTCCCAGCATTTT. It specifies CASSINMGQSMSQHF. Filled out from reference TRBV19 and TRBJ1-5, the complete variable domain reads DGGITQSPKYLFRKEGQNVTLSCEQNLNHDAMYWYRQDPGQGLRLIYYSQIVNDFQKGDIAEGYSVSREKKESFPLTVTSAQKNPTAFYLCASSINMGQSMSQHFGDGTRLSIL.

The V gene is TRBV5-5, the J gene TRBJ2-7; D perhaps matches TRBD1 (5 bases). CDR3 length: 14 amino acids. With 4 bases removed from V and 3 bases from J, the gap between germline ends came to 14 bases. CDR1 and CDR2 (germline): SGHKS, YYEKEE (reference sequence). CDR3 in amino acids: CASSPEVDSYEQYF. In nucleotides, the CDR3 is TGTGCCAGCAGCCCAGAGGTCGACAGCTACGAGCAGTACTTC.

The chain has TRBV28 and TRBJ2-1; possible D gene TRBD2, 5 bases. The CDR3 contains 16 residues. Deletions cut 7 bases from V and 3 bases from J, with 19 bases between. Germline V CDR1 and CDR2: MDHEN, SYDVKM. For the CDR3, the DNA is TGTGCCAGCACGACAACTAGAGACTATAGCTACAATGAGCAGTTCTTC. Its translation: CASTTTRDYSYNEQFF.